The entry below gives a single TCR beta chain sequence along with its context. Its antigen remains unidentified. A multiplex PCR was run with 60 Vbeta primers and 13 Jbeta primers. Sequenced by immunoSEQ multiplex PCR; TCRdb stores in-frame clones only, minus some. The sample yields some 150,000 clones, 80% to 90% seen once. The CDR3 is made up of 14 amino acids. The germline V gene encodes CDR1 MNHNS and CDR2 SASEGT. Trimming took off 5 bases at V and 3 bases at J, with 14 bases between the two ends. This sample was included in a study of cytomegalovirus exposure and HLA in healthy donors. General study results and limits: When analyzed later, a missense DCLRE1C variant was found to be linked to TCR beta V- and J-gene trimming.

This chain connects TRBV6-1 to TRBJ2-7; D possibly corresponds to TRBD2 (6 bases). The source of this sequence is a woman in her twenties or thirties in good health and CMV-seronegative. Sequencing was done on a sample of PBMCs. CDR3 DNA: TGTGCCAGCAGTCCGACTAGGACCGTCTACGAGCAGTACTTC. This encodes CASSPTRTVYEQYF.